This T cell receptor beta chain was recorded in a study of OX40 agonist ivuxolimab in advanced cancers. At the level of the study: Checkpoint inhibitors had been given previously to about 38% of patients. Whole-study findings and limits: The mean number of expanded clones was higher in CD8+ T cells than in CD4+.

The CDR3 has 15 amino acids. Germline V CDR1 and CDR2: MDHEN, SYDVKM. V was trimmed by 3 bases and J by 4 bases, leaving 15 bases between them. In regard to this clone: Its matching antigen is unknown.

The repertoire was sequenced with immunoSEQ multiplex PCR; TCRdb's copy has only in-frame clones and lacks some. The data show tens of thousands of clones, roughly 85% seen once. The sample here was CD4+ or CD8+ T cells sorted from blood, taken in a trial of the OX40 agonist ivuxolimab. The V gene is TRBV28, the J gene TRBJ1-1; D gene unclear. This receptor was taken from an adult with an advanced solid tumor such as melanoma, head and neck, liver or kidney cancer. In DNA, the CDR3 is TGTGCCAGCAGTTTGCTCCGGGCAGGTACCACTGAAGCTTTCTTT. The encoded protein is CASSLLRAGTTEAFF.